Listed here are 5 T cell receptor beta chains from one sample, sequenced in a study of identical twins. TCRdb fed the 5' RACE reads into MiXCR, producing one record per CDR3 protein. The table has approximately 600,000 distinct CDR3 sequences, roughly 6.6% seen once. This sample also belongs to another study, concerning yellow fever vaccine responses in identical twins.

Sequenced: PBMCs. These receptor sequences come from a woman aged 18-30 years in good health.

This clonotype was observed a few times. CDR3 DNA sequence: TGTGCCAGCAGCCAGGGGCTGCGACTAGCGGGATACAATGAGCAGTTCTTC. Its protein product is CASSQGLRLAGYNEQFF. The genes are TRBV14 and TRBJ2-1, with TRBD2 identical over 11 bases. Germline lookup yields CDR1 SGHDN and CDR2 FVKESK. The junction had 8 bases not matched to a gene; V was cut back by 3 bases and J by 4 bases. The CDR3 contains 17 residues.

The gene calls are TRBV12-5 and TRBJ2-7; 7 bases fit TRBD1. The germline V gene encodes CDR1 LGHNT and CDR2 FRNRAP. V dropped 4 bases and J dropped 2; count of bases not matched to a gene: 5. The CDR3 totals 14 residues. CDR3 region: CASGWGQSTYEQYF. The CDR3 DNA reads TGTGCTAGTGGTTGGGGACAGAGCACCTACGAGCAGTACTTC. The full variable domain, its missing parts supplied by reference TRBV12-5 and TRBJ2-7, is DARVTQTPRHKVTEMGQEVTMRCQPILGHNTVFWYRQTMMQGLELLAYFRNRAPLDDSGMPKDRFSAEMPDATLATLKIQPSEPRDSAVYFCASGWGQSTYEQYFGPGTRLTVT.

This clonotype was counted at least ten times. This chain joins TRBV20-1 and TRBJ2-5; 11 bases align to TRBD2. V was clipped by 6 bases and J by 4 bases; unmatched bases: 7. The CDR3 has 14 residues. Germline V gene lookup returns CDR1 DFQATT and CDR2 SNEGSKA (reference sequence). The CDR3 sequence: CSAPQLAGAETQYF. The CDR3 DNA sequence: TGCAGTGCGCCGCAACTAGCGGGGGCAGAGACCCAGTACTTC.

Many counts were recorded for this clonotype. The J gene is TRBJ2-7, the V gene TRBV20-1, with 11 bases fitting TRBD2. This CDR3 has 13 amino acids. In germline, CDR1 is DFQATT, CDR2 SNEGSKA (reference sequence). The junction had 5 bases not matched to a gene; V was cut back by 6 bases and J by 4 bases. CDR3 protein: CSAQGLADYEQYV. The CDR3 region has the DNA TGCAGTGCGCAGGGACTAGCGGATTACGAGCAGTACGTC.

The genes are TRBV20-1 and TRBJ2-1; tentatively, D is TRBD1 (6 bases). V lost 0 bases and J lost 6, with 15 bases in between. This CDR3 spans 15 amino acids. The germline gives CDR1 DFQATT, CDR2 SNEGSKA (reference sequence). The CDR3, as DNA: TGCAGTGCTAGAGAAGGCAGGGGCACCCGCAATGAGCAGTTCTTC. As protein: CSAREGRGTRNEQFF.